This T cell receptor beta chain was sequenced in a study of T cell repertoires in ileal Crohn's disease (dated by TCRdb to the late 2010s). Regarding the study in general: Median disease duration was around 7.9 years, and about 40% of patients were identified as active smokers at the time of surgery. Every patient underwent surgery because of a complication, which was stricturing disease in roughly 60% of cases and penetrating disease in approximately 40%. About half of the patients received postoperative therapy: fewer than 12 received thiopurines and around 20 received anti-TNF agents. TCR repertoire analysis was done in 50 or so Crohn's disease patients from a prospective multicentre cohort. Running in parallel with the study was a multicentre cohort set up to find predictors of early endoscopic recurrence following ileocolonic resection. Endoscopic postoperative recurrence was defined by a Rutgeerts score above i0. A total of around 150 mucosal samples from approximately 60 patients were sequenced, with samples obtained at several locations on the surgical specimen and at postoperative endoscopy. On the study overall, not on this receptor specifically: Only a subgroup of patients, of unstated size, had their mucosal CD4 and CD8 T cells sorted and sequenced. A significantly higher proportion of clonal expansions was observed in active smokers at surgery than in non-smokers (approximately 26% vs 17%, p=0.02). Higher percentages of high-frequency clones at the time of surgery were linked to endoscopic recurrence, and every patient with clonality above 26.8% (18/57) had recurrence. More high-frequency clones were carried by sorted CD8 T cells than by CD4 T cells, suggesting that mucosal expansions were mainly CD8.

As regards this clone: Its cognate antigen has yet to be identified. Qualities for individual bases were not recorded, and no much larger clone is one base off.

Trimming accounts for 1 base at V and 2 bases at J, while the number of junction bases matched to no gene is 6. The CDR3, cysteine through phenylalanine, is 17 amino acids long. Only the CDR3 DNA is retained, 51 bases long and in frame from the first base. According to the germline V gene, CDR1 reads SGHAT and CDR2 reads FQNNGV. Adults with ileal or ileocolonic Crohn's disease and an indication for ileocolonic resection were eligible for inclusion. Whole ileal mucosal biopsies were stored frozen at -80°C before DNA extraction. Genomic DNA was extracted from frozen whole biopsies using a TRizol-based method and was quantified with a NanoDrop 2000 spectrophotometer. For commercial TCRB immunosequencing, roughly 0.5 micrograms of biopsy DNA were submitted for each sample. Adaptive Biotechnology amplified the CDR3 regions from genomic DNA with a two-step multiplex PCR designed to control amplification bias. Primers for every V and J gene segment were used in the first PCR, and barcodes and Illumina adapters were added in the second PCR. An Illumina instrument was used to sequence the CDR3 libraries. The original pipeline was this. Analysis combined the vendor-provided pipelines with custom analysis of raw data in R/Bioconductor under R version 3.3.0. Clonality, ranging from 0 to 1, was calculated as the inverse of the normalised Shannon entropy of all productive clones. High-frequency clones were defined as the share of the repertoire occupied by the top 100 clones, with only clones passing a 95% confidence test being retained. Repertoire diversity was measured with the Simpson index, and overlap between samples was measured with the Morisita-Horn index. TCRdb re-hosts the immuneACCESS table, in-frame sequences only. Its copies lack some clones; in the studies checked, an unresolved V gene accounts for under half of them, and the cause for the rest is not known. Clonal size and the V and J genes are those of that table, whereas D and trimming came from the DNA. The sample profile shows over 2,000 clones; around 96% of them were found once. In total, the top ten clones hold 1.2% of the sample.

The receptor was derived from an adult with Crohn's disease. The material sequenced was ileal tissue. Recombination linked TRBV11-2 to TRBJ1-5, and TRBD1 matches 9 of the central bases. The CDR3 protein is CASSLAYRGRGNQPQHF. Here is the DNA: TGTGCCAGCAGCTTAGCTTACAGGGGGCGCGGCAATCAGCCCCAGCATTTT.